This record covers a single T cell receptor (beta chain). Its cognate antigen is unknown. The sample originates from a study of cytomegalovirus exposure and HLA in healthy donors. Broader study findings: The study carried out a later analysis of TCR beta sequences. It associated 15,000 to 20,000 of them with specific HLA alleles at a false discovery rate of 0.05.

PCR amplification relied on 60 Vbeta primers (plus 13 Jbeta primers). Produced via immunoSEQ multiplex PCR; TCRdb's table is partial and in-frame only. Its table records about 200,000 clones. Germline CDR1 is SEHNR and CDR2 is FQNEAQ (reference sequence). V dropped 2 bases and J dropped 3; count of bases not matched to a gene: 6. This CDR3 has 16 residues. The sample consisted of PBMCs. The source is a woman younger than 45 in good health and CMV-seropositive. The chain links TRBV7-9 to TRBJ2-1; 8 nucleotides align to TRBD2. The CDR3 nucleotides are TGTGCCAGCAGCTTATACGGCGGGGGGAACTACAATGAGCAGTTCTTC. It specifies CASSLYGGGNYNEQFF.